The following is a T cell receptor (beta chain) sequence with its context. Its antigen is unknown. The data are from a study of OX40 agonist ivuxolimab in advanced cancers. Study details: The patients' treatment was ivuxolimab, an agonistic anti-OX40 (CD134) antibody. The study gave patients intravenous ivuxolimab at 0.01 to 10 mg/kg every 2 weeks. Study-level findings and limits: There were also nonresponders showing low normalized T-cell clonal expansion.

V gave up 5 bases and J gave up 1 base, with 11 bases separating them. Germline CDR1 reads MNHNS; CDR2 reads SASEGT. The CDR3 extends over 14 amino acids. The investigators sampled blood at baseline, at cycle 4 day 1, and at cycle 7 day 1. The protocol was immunoSEQ multiplex PCR, while the TCRdb copy is restricted to in-frame clones and leaves out a portion. This repertoire shows some 67,000 clones, approximately 90% found once; its top ten account for 0.45% to 0.6%. V usage is TRBV6-1 and J usage is TRBJ1-1; D not resolved. The clonotype was recovered from an adult with an advanced solid tumor such as melanoma, head and neck, liver or kidney cancer. Sample: CD4+ or CD8+ T cells sorted from blood, taken in a trial of the OX40 agonist ivuxolimab. In nucleotides, the CDR3 is TGTGCCAGCAGTCTCGTTGGAGGGAACACTGAAGCTTTCTTT. This translates into CASSLVGGNTEAFF.